This is a list of T cell receptor beta chains from one sample in a study of cytotoxic CD8 clonotypes in ibrutinib-treated CLL. Repertoires were generated with immunoSEQ multiplex PCR, while TCRdb's copy carries only in-frame clones and drops some. The table records 200,000 to 250,000 clones, 75% to 80% of them present only once. Source: PBMCs, taken after 12 months of ibrutinib treatment. These receptors originate from a human donor with chronic lymphocytic leukemia. Both conserved end residues are part of each CDR3. Fields, in order: clone size, V gene, CDR3 protein. Size values are once, few and many counts, or a class for expanded clones, and some rows have none.

abundance: NA; v_gene: TRBV2; CDR3aa: CASTLIYEQYF
abundance: NA; v_gene: TRBV27; CDR3aa: CASSHTAGTGYGYTF
abundance: NA; v_gene: TRBV28; CDR3aa: CASSFRGDRATDTQYF
abundance: NA; v_gene: TRBV10-3; CDR3aa: CAIGEGLGSYEQYF
abundance: NA; v_gene: TRBV7-6; CDR3aa: CASSLDQGNTGELFF
abundance: NA; v_gene: TRBV18; CDR3aa: CASSLMGSNQPQHF
abundance: once; v_gene: TRBV10-3; CDR3aa: CAISELLASSYNEQFF
abundance: NA; v_gene: TRBV2; CDR3aa: CASSEESYYGYTF
abundance: NA; v_gene: TRBV19; CDR3aa: CASSSGDGYTF
abundance: NA; v_gene: TRBV6-5; CDR3aa: CASSYSSENSPLHF
abundance: NA; v_gene: TRBV27; CDR3aa: CASSLYLGAKPQHF
abundance: NA; v_gene: TRBV6-5; CDR3aa: CASSPQTGGYGYTF
abundance: NA; v_gene: TRBV18; CDR3aa: CASSRGQGALNTEAFF
abundance: NA; v_gene: TRBV19; CDR3aa: CASSLAGSNTEAFF
abundance: NA; v_gene: TRBV18; CDR3aa: CASSPWGEETQYF
abundance: NA; v_gene: TRBV5-1; CDR3aa: CASSLGIGGTEAFF
abundance: NA; v_gene: TRBV2; CDR3aa: CASSEMGGNQPQHF
abundance: NA; v_gene: TRBV11-2; CDR3aa: CASSTASGAGTDTQYF
abundance: NA; v_gene: TRBV27; CDR3aa: CASSPQVSNQPQHF
abundance: NA; v_gene: TRBV23-1; CDR3aa: CASSRQVNTEAFF
abundance: NA; v_gene: TRBV19; CDR3aa: CASSRGAAPHQGQFF
abundance: NA; v_gene: TRBV6-5; CDR3aa: CASSYSDGANVLTF
abundance: NA; v_gene: TRBV11-2; CDR3aa: CASSLGTGIGQPQHF
abundance: NA; v_gene: TRBV10-3; CDR3aa: CAISYSYEQYF
abundance: NA; v_gene: TRBV18; CDR3aa: CASSPQRGDSQETQYF
abundance: NA; v_gene: TRBV10-3; CDR3aa: CAISEGTGSSNQPQHF
abundance: NA; v_gene: TRBV10-2; CDR3aa: CASSELISYEQYF
abundance: NA; v_gene: TRBV5-6; CDR3aa: CASSFTASGAFF
abundance: NA; v_gene: TRBV18; CDR3aa: CASSPQRGDTGELFF
abundance: NA; v_gene: TRBV15; CDR3aa: CATSGQLAGAYNEQFF
abundance: NA; v_gene: TRBV9; CDR3aa: CASSVDVYNEQFF
abundance: NA; v_gene: TRBV5-5; CDR3aa: CASSMTGDSTGELFF
abundance: few; v_gene: TRBV2; CDR3aa: CASSVERNQPQHF